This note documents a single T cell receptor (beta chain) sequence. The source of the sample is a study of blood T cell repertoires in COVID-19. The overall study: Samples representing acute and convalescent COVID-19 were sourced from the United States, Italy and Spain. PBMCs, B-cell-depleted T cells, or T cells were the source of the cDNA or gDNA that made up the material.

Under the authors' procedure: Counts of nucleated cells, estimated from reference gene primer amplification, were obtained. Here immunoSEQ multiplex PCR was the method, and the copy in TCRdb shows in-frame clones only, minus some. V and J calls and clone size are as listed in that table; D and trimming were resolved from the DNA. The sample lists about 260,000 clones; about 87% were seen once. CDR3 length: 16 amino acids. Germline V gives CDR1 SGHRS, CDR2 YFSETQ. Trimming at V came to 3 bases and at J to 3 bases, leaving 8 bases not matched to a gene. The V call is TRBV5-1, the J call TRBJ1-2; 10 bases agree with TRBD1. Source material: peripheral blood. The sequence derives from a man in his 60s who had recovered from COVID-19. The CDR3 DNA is TGCGCCAGCAGCTGGACCGGGACAGGGGTTGACTATGGCTACACCTTC. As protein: CASSWTGTGVDYGYTF.